This passage covers 25 T cell receptor beta chains from one sample sequenced in a study of human T cells and chemical hapten exposure. TCRdb re-called the RACE reads with MiXCR, one entry per CDR3 protein. The sample consists of roughly 82,000 distinct CDR3 sequences, about 12% of them appearing once. Documented time point: patch test 1, 2 weeks after DPC sensitization. The treatment is: therapeutic diphenylcyclopropenone sensitization with weekly scalp DPC. Sequences were derived from whole blood, sampled in connection with sensitization to the hapten diphenylcyclopropenone (DPC). These receptors all come from a woman aged 55-69 years with alopecia areata. Some clones in this sample may be carry-over from other donors' samples.

This clonotype came up a few times. V usage is TRBV20-1 and J usage is TRBJ1-5; the match to TRBD1 covers 10 bases. Unmatched junction bases numbered 14, after V lost 5 bases and J lost 4 bases. Germline-derived CDR1 and CDR2 are DFQATT and SNEGSKA (reference sequence). The CDR3 has 17 residues. CDR3 residues: CSAGEGLGQGQNQPQHF. CDR3 DNA: TGCAGTGCTGGGGAAGGTCTGGGACAGGGGCAAAATCAGCCCCAGCATTTT.

This clonotype was picked up many times. J is TRBJ1-1 and V is TRBV6-6; D is undetermined. This CDR3 region has 14 residues. CDR1 and CDR2 from the germline V gene are MNHNY and SVGAGI (reference sequence). Between the trimmed V and J ends, which lost 7 bases and 0 bases, there was a span of 12 bases. The CDR3 protein is CASNRPALNTEAFF. CDR3 DNA: TGTGCCAGCAATCGGCCGGCGTTGAACACTGAAGCTTTCTTT.

This clonotype has at least ten counts. V is TRBV2 and J is TRBJ1-6; TRBD1 is a possible D gene (5 bases). V was trimmed by 7 bases and J by 3 bases, leaving 10 bases between them. This CDR3 spans 14 amino acids. Germline assignment: CDR1 SNHLY and CDR2 FYNNEI. The CDR3 spells CASTEGIYNSPLHF. The DNA of the CDR3 is TGTGCCAGCACGGAGGGGATCTATAATTCACCCCTCCACTTT. The full variable domain, with the rest looked up from reference TRBV2 and TRBJ1-6, is EPEVTQTPSHQVTQMGQEVILRCVPISNHLYFYWYRQILGQKVEFLVSFYNNEISEKSEIFDDQFSVERPDGSNFTLKIRSTKLEDSAMYFCASTEGIYNSPLHFGNGTRLTVT.

This clonotype showed up many times. The rearrangement uses TRBV7-3 and TRBJ2-2; D might be TRBD2 (5 bases). V was trimmed by 8 bases and J by 2 bases, leaving 12 bases between them. CDR1 and CDR2 from the germline V gene are SGHTA and FQGTGA. The length of the CDR3 is 14 residues. In DNA, the CDR3 is TGTGCCAGCTCTACCGGACTTAACACCGGGGAGCTGTTTTTT. Its translation: CASSTGLNTGELFF.

The chain joins TRBV7-9 to TRBJ1-3; D is unresolved. CDR3 length: 13 amino acids. Germline V lookup: CDR1 SEHNR, CDR2 FQNEAQ (reference sequence). V was shortened by 0 bases and J by 8 bases, with 8 bases between the two germline ends. The DNA of the CDR3 is TGTGCCAGCAGCTTAGCGAGGTCGGACACCATATATTTT. It specifies CASSLARSDTIYF.

The genes are TRBV10-3 and TRBJ2-3; TRBD2 aligns across 12 bases. The germline CDR1 and CDR2 sequences are ENHRY and SYGVKD. The CDR3 runs 17 residues. V lost 7 bases to trimming and J lost 6 bases; unmatched junction nucleotides: 14. The CDR3 nucleotides are TGTGCCATCATATCACGGACTAGCGGGGACATGCACGATACGCAGTATTTT. Translation gives CAIISRTSGDMHDTQYF.

This clonotype has at least ten counts. V and J are TRBV11-2 and TRBJ1-2; 7 bases map to TRBD1. Germline V gene lookup returns CDR1 SGHAT and CDR2 FQNNGV. Trimming cost V 5 bases and J 2 bases; bases outside gene matches: 2. The CDR3 spans 13 residues. As DNA, the CDR3 is TGTGCCAGCAGCATGACAGGGAACTATGGCTACACCTTC. It codes for CASSMTGNYGYTF.

The V and J genes are TRBV2 and TRBJ2-3, with 8 bases matching TRBD1. Germline V gene lookup returns CDR1 SNHLY and CDR2 FYNNEI. V lost 6 bases to trimming and J lost 5 bases; unmatched junction nucleotides: 4. CDR3 size: 13 residues. The CDR3: CASSGQGIDTQYF. The DNA of the CDR3 is TGTGCCAGCAGCGGACAGGGAATAGATACGCAGTATTTT.

There are many counts of this clonotype. The chain links TRBV29-1 to TRBJ2-7, with D unclear. Trimming took off 4 bases at V and 6 bases at J, with 19 bases between the two ends. This CDR3 is built from 14 residues. Germline V gene sequence: CDR1 SQVTM, CDR2 ANQGSEA. The CDR3 sequence: CSVVPLDKTSEQYF. The DNA for the CDR3 is TGCAGCGTTGTGCCCCTCGACAAGACGTCCGAGCAGTACTTC.

The rearrangement joins TRBV29-1 to TRBJ2-1; tentatively, D is TRBD2 (6 bases). Germline V gene lookup returns CDR1 SQVTM and CDR2 ANQGSEA. The CDR3 is made up of 15 amino acids. V was cut by 1 base and J by 8 bases, with 18 bases left in between. CDR3: CSVEGGPRGIYEQFF. As DNA, the CDR3 is TGCAGCGTTGAAGGCGGTCCCCGGGGGATATATGAGCAGTTCTTC.

This clonotype was counted at least ten times. The J gene is TRBJ2-7, the V gene TRBV18; 9 nucleotides line up with TRBD1. J was trimmed by 5 bases and V by 3 bases; bases with no gene match: 8. The CDR3 contains 15 residues. In germline, CDR1 is KGHSH, CDR2 LQKENI. The CDR3: CASSPGRDRVNEQYF. The CDR3 bases are TGTGCCAGCTCACCTGGCCGGGACAGGGTCAACGAGCAGTACTTC.

This clonotype showed up just a few times. The rearrangement uses TRBV2 and TRBJ2-3; the match to TRBD2 covers 14 bases. V was pared by 8 bases and J by 2 bases, with 6 bases of the junction left unmatched. CDR1 and CDR2 from the germline V gene are SNHLY and FYNNEI. CDR3 length: 16 residues. CDR3 sequence (DNA): TGTGCCAGCCTCCCGACTAGCGGGGGGGCCACAGATACGCAGTATTTT. Translated, it gives CASLPTSGGATDTQYF.

The DNA of the CDR3 is TGTGCCAGCAGTGGAACGGGAGCCCCCGGGGAGCTGTTTTTT. This translates into CASSGTGAPGELFF. The rearrangement links TRBV2 to TRBJ2-2, with D possibly matching TRBD2 (6 bases). Germline lookup yields CDR1 SNHLY and CDR2 FYNNEI. Trimming shortened V by 4 bases and J by 6 bases, and 12 bases separated the two germline ends. The CDR3 sequence is 14 residues long. The whole variable domain, filled in from reference TRBV2 and TRBJ2-2, reads EPEVTQTPSHQVTQMGQEVILRCVPISNHLYFYWYRQILGQKVEFLVSFYNNEISEKSEIFDDQFSVERPDGSNFTLKIRSTKLEDSAMYFCASSGTGAPGELFFGEGSRLTVL.

This clonotype was recorded a few times. This chain joins TRBV7-6 and TRBJ1-1, with 9 bases fitting TRBD1. There are 17 residues in the CDR3. CDR1 is SGHVS, CDR2 FNYEAQ, per germline. V gave up 5 bases and J gave up 2 bases; unmatched junction bases: 12. The chain's CDR3 is CASSPSPGTGTNTEAFF. CDR3 sequence (DNA): TGTGCCAGCAGCCCAAGTCCCGGGACAGGGACCAACACTGAAGCTTTCTTT.

This clonotype was found once. V and J are TRBV5-1 and TRBJ2-1; tentatively, D is TRBD2 (6 bases). Germline V gives CDR1 SGHRS, CDR2 YFSETQ. V lost 6 bases, J lost 4 bases, and 11 bases lay in between. This CDR3 spans 13 amino acids. CDR3 loop: CASKPGEYNEQFF. CDR3 sequence (DNA): TGCGCCAGCAAGCCGGGGGAATACAATGAGCAGTTCTTC.

This chain joins TRBV28 and TRBJ2-7; D not resolved. The germline gives CDR1 MDHEN, CDR2 SYDVKM. V shed 2 bases and J shed 8 bases, with 7 bases lying between them. The length of the CDR3 is 11 residues. CDR3 in amino acids: CASSLEGKQYF. CDR3 sequence (DNA): TGTGCCAGCAGTTTAGAAGGAAAGCAGTACTTC.

This clonotype was seen a handful of times. CDR3 residues: CASHSAGRSYEQYF. The CDR3 DNA sequence: TGTGCCAGCCACTCGGCAGGGCGCTCCTACGAGCAGTACTTC. The chain uses TRBV19 and TRBJ2-7, with a weak D call TRBD1 (5 bases). The CDR3 extends over 14 amino acids. Trimming left V 9 bases short and J 0 bases short, with 15 bases between. Per germline, CDR1 LNHDA and CDR2 SQIVND (reference sequence).

The chain uses TRBV11-2 and TRBJ1-2; 8 bases match TRBD1. Germline assignment: CDR1 SGHAT and CDR2 FQNNGV. The V and J ends lost 1 base and 4 bases, in that order; junction bases with no gene match: 8. CDR3 length: 16 amino acids. In DNA form, the CDR3 reads TGTGCCAGCAGCTTAGCCGGACAGGGTGTTTTCTATGGCTACACCTTC. Protein sequence: CASSLAGQGVFYGYTF.

The chain joins TRBV12-3 or TRBV12-4 to TRBJ1-2; D is uncertain. This CDR3 is built from 12 residues. The V gene lost 6 bases and the J gene lost 0 bases, with 5 bases spanning the gap. The CDR3 is CASRGTNYGYTF. The DNA of the CDR3 is TGTGCCAGCAGAGGCACTAACTATGGCTACACCTTC.

This clonotype was observed at least ten times. V gene TRBV3-1 combines with J gene TRBJ1-5; D may be TRBD1 (5 bases). Germline CDR1 and CDR2: LGHDT and YNNKEL (reference sequence). The CDR3 runs to 17 residues. Trimming cost V 0 bases and J 6 bases, with 18 bases left between them. The CDR3 DNA reads as TGTGCCAGCAGCCAAGATTTCGACAGTCGAGGAGGTCAGCCCCAGCATTTT. This codes for CASSQDFDSRGGQPQHF.

This clonotype was seen a few times. This CDR3 is CAWSVLGGSHYTF. CDR3 DNA sequence: TGTGCCTGGAGTGTACTTGGGGGGTCCCACTACACCTTC. The J gene is TRBJ1-2, the V gene TRBV30, with D perhaps TRBD1 (5 bases). Germline V lookup: CDR1 GTSNPN, CDR2 SVGIG (reference sequence). Trimming took 0 bases from V and 10 from J, leaving 15 bases between them. CDR3 length: 13 residues.

The V call is TRBV3-1, the J call TRBJ2-2; 8 positions agree with TRBD1. The CDR3 extends over 14 amino acids. Germline assignment: CDR1 LGHDT and CDR2 YNNKEL (reference sequence). V lost 10 bases and J lost 4; bases outside the gene matches: 8. This CDR3 is CATKTGASTGELFF. The CDR3 DNA is TGTGCCACCAAGACAGGGGCGAGCACCGGGGAGCTGTTTTTT.

This clonotype was seen ten or more times. J is TRBJ2-2 and V is TRBV20-1, with 10 bases identical to TRBD2. Looked up from germline, CDR1 is DFQATT and CDR2 is SNEGSKA (reference sequence). V lost 0 bases, J lost 4 bases, and 8 bases stayed unmatched. CDR3 length: 17 residues. CDR3 region: CSARDQRTSGATGELFF. CDR3 DNA sequence: TGCAGTGCTAGAGATCAACGGACTAGCGGAGCCACCGGGGAGCTGTTTTTT.

V gene TRBV12-3 or TRBV12-4 combines with J gene TRBJ1-2; 7 nucleotides match TRBD1. V gave up 10 bases and J gave up 4 bases; unmatched junction bases: 12. This CDR3 spans 14 amino acids. The CDR3: CANSQGPGGYGYTF. The CDR3 bases are TGTGCCAACTCACAGGGGCCAGGAGGCTATGGCTACACCTTC.

This clonotype appeared many times. The rearrangement joins TRBV4-1 to TRBJ2-1, with D possibly TRBD1 on 6 matching bases. There are 13 residues in the CDR3. Germline CDR1 reads MGHRA; CDR2 reads YSYEKL. V dropped 4 bases and J dropped 7 bases, with 11 bases sitting between them. CDR3: CASSPPQGNEQFF. CDR3 sequence (DNA): TGCGCCAGCAGCCCACCCCAGGGGAATGAGCAGTTCTTC.